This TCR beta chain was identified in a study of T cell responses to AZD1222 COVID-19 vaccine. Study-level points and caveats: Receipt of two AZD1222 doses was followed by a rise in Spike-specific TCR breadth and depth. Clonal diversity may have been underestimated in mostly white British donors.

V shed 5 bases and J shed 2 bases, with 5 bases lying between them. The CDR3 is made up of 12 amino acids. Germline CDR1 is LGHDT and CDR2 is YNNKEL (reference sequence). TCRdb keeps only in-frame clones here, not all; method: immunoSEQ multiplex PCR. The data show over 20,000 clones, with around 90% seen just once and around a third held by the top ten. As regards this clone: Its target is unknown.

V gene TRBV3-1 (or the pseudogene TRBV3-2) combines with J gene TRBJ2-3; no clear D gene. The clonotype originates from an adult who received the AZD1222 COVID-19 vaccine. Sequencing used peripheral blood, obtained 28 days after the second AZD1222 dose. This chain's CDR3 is CASSYSTDTQYF. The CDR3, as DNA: TGTGCCAGCAGCTACTCCACAGATACGCAGTATTTT.